This T cell receptor (beta chain) appears in the sequencing data of a study of T-cell memory formation after mild COVID-19. Whole-study results and caveats: The authors did not confirm SARS-CoV-2 specificity of second-wave clones peaking day 37.

TCRdb reprocessed the 5' RACE reads with MiXCR, giving one entry per CDR3 protein. Of under 300,000 distinct CDR3 sequences listed, around 15% are singletons. CDR3 length: 14 amino acids. Germline CDR1 reads MNHEY; CDR2 reads SVGAGI. V was trimmed by 8 bases and J by 5 bases, leaving 13 bases between them. On this clonotype itself: The antigen is not known.

This sequence originates from a man aged 18 to 30 who had mild COVID-19 (a few samples of this study predate the infection). Cell type and time point are not known. The specimen was PBMCs or a T cell subset sorted from them (not recorded which). This chain connects TRBV6-5 to TRBJ1-6; D gene uncertain. As DNA, the CDR3 is TGTGCCAGCGGTAGACTTAGAAATAATTCACCCCTCCACTTT. Amino acid sequence: CASGRLRNNSPLHF.